These T cell receptor beta chains were read from a single sample in a study of cytomegalovirus exposure and HLA in healthy donors. Assay used: immunoSEQ multiplex PCR; TCRdb lists only in-frame clones, some missing. This table has roughly 150,000 clones, 60% to 85% appearing once. The sequencing sample was made of PBMCs. Receptors were obtained from a middle-aged man in good health and CMV-seropositive. The CDR3 runs from the conserved cysteine through the conserved F or W. The order of the fields is D gene, V gene, J gene, clone size, CDR3 DNA, CDR3 protein. D genes are given only for firm matches. Rows give clone size only sometimes, using once, few, many, or a class for an expanded clone.

D gene: -; V gene: TRBV11-2; J gene: TRBJ1-4; clone size: -; CDR3 DNA: TGTGCCAGCAGCGCACTCCTGAAGGGGCGGTCTAATGAAAAACTGTTTTTT; CDR3 protein: CASSALLKGRSNEKLFF
D gene: -; V gene: TRBV28; J gene: TRBJ1-2; clone size: -; CDR3 DNA: TGTGCCAGCAGTTCCCGAGGCGGCGTTATAAATGGCTACACCTTC; CDR3 protein: CASSSRGGVINGYTF
D gene: -; V gene: TRBV6-1; J gene: TRBJ1-1; clone size: -; CDR3 DNA: TGTGCCAGCAAGCAGGGGCCGGGGTCCCAAGAAGCTTTCTTT; CDR3 protein: CASKQGPGSQEAFF
D gene: TRBD1; V gene: TRBV7-2; J gene: TRBJ2-2; clone size: -; CDR3 DNA: TGTGCCAGCAGCCGGGACAGGGGGTCGGTGGAGCTGTTTTTT; CDR3 protein: CASSRDRGSVELFF
D gene: TRBD2; V gene: TRBV4-2; J gene: TRBJ2-3; clone size: -; CDR3 DNA: TGTGCCAGCAGCCAAGAGGCGGGAGGGTGGACAGATACGCAGTATTTT; CDR3 protein: CASSQEAGGWTDTQYF
D gene: -; V gene: TRBV2; J gene: TRBJ1-4; clone size: -; CDR3 DNA: TGTGCCAGCAGTGAATTTATGGGCGGAGGTGAAAAACTGTTTTTT; CDR3 protein: CASSEFMGGGEKLFF
D gene: TRBD1; V gene: TRBV5-1; J gene: TRBJ2-7; clone size: -; CDR3 DNA: TGCGCCAGCAGTACAGGGGAGCAACCTAACTACGAGCAGTACTTC; CDR3 protein: CASSTGEQPNYEQYF
D gene: TRBD1; V gene: TRBV11-1; J gene: TRBJ1-4; clone size: -; CDR3 DNA: TGTGCCAGCACCGAGACAGGGGATGAAAAACTGTTTTTT; CDR3 protein: CASTETGDEKLFF
D gene: -; V gene: TRBV28; J gene: TRBJ1-2; clone size: -; CDR3 DNA: TGTGCCAGCACCACCAACAGAGCTAACTATGGCTACACCTTC; CDR3 protein: CASTTNRANYGYTF
D gene: -; V gene: TRBV7-8; J gene: TRBJ2-3; clone size: -; CDR3 DNA: TGTGCCAGCAGCTTAGCGCCTGCGGGGATCAGCACAGATACGCAGTATTTT; CDR3 protein: CASSLAPAGISTDTQYF
D gene: TRBD2; V gene: TRBV5-4; J gene: TRBJ2-7; clone size: -; CDR3 DNA: TGTGCCAGCAGCTTGAACGGACTAGCGGGAAATTCGGGCGAGCAGTACTTC; CDR3 protein: CASSLNGLAGNSGEQYF
D gene: TRBD1; V gene: TRBV2; J gene: TRBJ2-3; clone size: -; CDR3 DNA: TGTGCCAGCAGTGGGGGGACAGCAGATACGCAGTATTTT; CDR3 protein: CASSGGTADTQYF
D gene: TRBD1; V gene: TRBV27; J gene: TRBJ2-2; clone size: -; CDR3 DNA: TGTGCCAGCAGTAACAGGGGGACCGGGGAGCTGTTTTTT; CDR3 protein: CASSNRGTGELFF
D gene: -; V gene: TRBV5-4; J gene: TRBJ2-5; clone size: -; CDR3 DNA: TGTGCCACCGGGGTGAGAAGGGAAGAGACCCAGTACTTC; CDR3 protein: CATGVRREETQYF
D gene: -; V gene: TRBV9; J gene: TRBJ2-3; clone size: -; CDR3 DNA: TGTGCCAGCAGCCCTTACAGTCTGGGCACAGATACGCAGTATTTT; CDR3 protein: CASSPYSLGTDTQYF
D gene: TRBD2; V gene: TRBV11-2; J gene: TRBJ2-1; clone size: -; CDR3 DNA: TGTGCCAGCAGCTTAAGGCCCCCCTGGACTAGCGGGAGGAATGAGCAGTTCTTC; CDR3 protein: CASSLRPPWTSGRNEQFF
D gene: TRBD2; V gene: TRBV6-5; J gene: TRBJ2-2; clone size: -; CDR3 DNA: TGTGCCAGCAGTTACGGCGGGAGGAACGGAGGGGAGCTGTTTTTT; CDR3 protein: CASSYGGRNGGELFF
D gene: TRBD1; V gene: TRBV2; J gene: TRBJ2-5; clone size: -; CDR3 DNA: TGTGCCAGCAGTGGGGGACAGCTGTACCAAGAGACCCAGTACTTC; CDR3 protein: CASSGGQLYQETQYF
D gene: TRBD2; V gene: TRBV28; J gene: TRBJ2-1; clone size: -; CDR3 DNA: TGTGCCAGCAGTTTACTAGCGGGGCTTGGTTCCTACAATGAGCAGTTCTTC; CDR3 protein: CASSLLAGLGSYNEQFF
D gene: -; V gene: TRBV27; J gene: TRBJ2-5; clone size: -; CDR3 DNA: TGTGCCAGCCGCTTACAGCCCGCGGGGCTTGAGACCCAGTACTTC; CDR3 protein: CASRLQPAGLETQYF
D gene: TRBD2; V gene: TRBV29-1; J gene: TRBJ2-5; clone size: -; CDR3 DNA: TGCAGCGTTGGGCCCCCCCCGGGTCCGGGGGGTGGGACCCAGTACTTC; CDR3 protein: CSVGPPPGPGGGTQYF
D gene: TRBD2; V gene: TRBV6-4; J gene: TRBJ2-1; clone size: -; CDR3 DNA: TGTGCCAGCAGTAATCAAGCGGGAAATGAGCAGTTCTTC; CDR3 protein: CASSNQAGNEQFF
D gene: TRBD1; V gene: TRBV4-1; J gene: TRBJ2-5; clone size: few; CDR3 DNA: TGCGCCAGCAGCCAAGCGGCTGGACAGGCTAAGAGCTACTTC; CDR3 protein: CASSQAAGQAKSYF
D gene: TRBD1; V gene: TRBV27; J gene: TRBJ2-1; clone size: -; CDR3 DNA: TGTGCCAGCAGGTCAGGGGGCTCCTACAATGAGCAGTTCTTC; CDR3 protein: CASRSGGSYNEQFF
D gene: -; V gene: TRBV19; J gene: TRBJ1-2; clone size: -; CDR3 DNA: TGTGCCAGTAGTATCGAGCGAAACTATGGCTACACCTTC; CDR3 protein: CASSIERNYGYTF
D gene: TRBD2; V gene: TRBV7-3; J gene: TRBJ2-1; clone size: -; CDR3 DNA: TGTGCCAGCAGCCTATCCGGGACTAGCGGAGAGCAGTTCTTC; CDR3 protein: CASSLSGTSGEQFF
D gene: -; V gene: TRBV11-2; J gene: TRBJ1-1; clone size: -; CDR3 DNA: TGTGCCAGCAGCTACGAGTCTATGAACACTGAAGCTTTCTTT; CDR3 protein: CASSYESMNTEAFF
D gene: -; V gene: TRBV15; J gene: TRBJ2-1; clone size: -; CDR3 DNA: TGTGCCACCAGCAGAGCACCGTCCGGGGTGTTCCTGTTCTTC; CDR3 protein: CATSRAPSGVFLFF
D gene: TRBD2; V gene: TRBV2; J gene: TRBJ2-7; clone size: -; CDR3 DNA: TGTGCCAGCAGTGAGGCTAGCGGCGAGTACTTC; CDR3 protein: CASSEASGEYF
D gene: TRBD1; V gene: TRBV25-1; J gene: TRBJ1-1; clone size: few; CDR3 DNA: TGTGCCAGCAGTGCTAGACAGGGGAACACTGAAGCTTTCTTT; CDR3 protein: CASSARQGNTEAFF
D gene: TRBD1; V gene: TRBV6-1; J gene: TRBJ1-2; clone size: -; CDR3 DNA: TGTGCCAGGTCACAGGGGCTCGGCTATGGCTACACCTTC; CDR3 protein: CARSQGLGYGYTF
D gene: -; V gene: TRBV7-3; J gene: TRBJ1-1; clone size: few; CDR3 DNA: TGTGCCAGCAGCGTACAGGGAAACACTGAAGCTTTCTTT; CDR3 protein: CASSVQGNTEAFF
D gene: TRBD1; V gene: TRBV5-1; J gene: TRBJ2-7; clone size: -; CDR3 DNA: TGCGCCAGCAGCTTGGCCCGGACAGGGGGCTACGAGCAGTACTTC; CDR3 protein: CASSLARTGGYEQYF
D gene: TRBD2; V gene: TRBV19; J gene: TRBJ2-1; clone size: -; CDR3 DNA: TGTGCCAGTAAACCGGGGACTAGCGGGACGGGGGAGCAGTTCTTC; CDR3 protein: CASKPGTSGTGEQFF
D gene: -; V gene: TRBV5-8; J gene: TRBJ2-3; clone size: -; CDR3 DNA: TGTGCCAGCAGCCTTTTAGATACGCAGTATTTT; CDR3 protein: CASSLLDTQYF
D gene: -; V gene: TRBV19; J gene: TRBJ2-7; clone size: -; CDR3 DNA: TGTGCCAGTAGTATGGGGGGGCAGGGCTCCTACGAGCAGTACTTC; CDR3 protein: CASSMGGQGSYEQYF
D gene: TRBD1; V gene: TRBV7-9; J gene: TRBJ2-5; clone size: -; CDR3 DNA: TGTGCCAGCAGCCAGGACAGGGGGCCGGGGGAGACCCAGTACTTC; CDR3 protein: CASSQDRGPGETQYF
D gene: -; V gene: TRBV7-9; J gene: TRBJ2-7; clone size: -; CDR3 DNA: TGTGCCAGCGGCAAGGGGGTAGGTGGCTCCTACGAGCAGTACTTC; CDR3 protein: CASGKGVGGSYEQYF
D gene: -; V gene: TRBV11-2; J gene: TRBJ2-5; clone size: -; CDR3 DNA: TGTGCCAGCAGCTTAGATTCCCTGGAGACCCAGTACTTC; CDR3 protein: CASSLDSLETQYF
D gene: TRBD2; V gene: TRBV4-3; J gene: TRBJ2-3; clone size: -; CDR3 DNA: TGCGCCAGCAGCCAAGAGCGGGAGACAGATACGCAGTATTTT; CDR3 protein: CASSQERETDTQYF
D gene: TRBD1; V gene: TRBV7-9; J gene: TRBJ1-2; clone size: few; CDR3 DNA: TGTGCCAGCAGCTTGGGGCAGGGGGGCTATGGCTACACCTTC; CDR3 protein: CASSLGQGGYGYTF
D gene: TRBD2; V gene: TRBV28; J gene: TRBJ2-7; clone size: few; CDR3 DNA: TGTGCCAGCACTCCGGGGGGGAGTATCAACGAGCAGTACTTC; CDR3 protein: CASTPGGSINEQYF
D gene: TRBD1; V gene: TRBV4-1; J gene: TRBJ2-5; clone size: -; CDR3 DNA: TGCGCCAGCAGCCAACTGGGACAGGGTCAGGAGACCCAGTACTTC; CDR3 protein: CASSQLGQGQETQYF